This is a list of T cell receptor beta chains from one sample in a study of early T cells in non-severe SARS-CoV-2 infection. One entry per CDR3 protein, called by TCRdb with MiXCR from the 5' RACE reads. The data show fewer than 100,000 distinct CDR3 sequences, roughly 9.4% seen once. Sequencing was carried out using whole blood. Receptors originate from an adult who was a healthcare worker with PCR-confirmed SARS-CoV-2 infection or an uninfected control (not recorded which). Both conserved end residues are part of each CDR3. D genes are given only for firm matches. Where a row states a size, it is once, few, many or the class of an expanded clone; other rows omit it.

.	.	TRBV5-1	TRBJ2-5	TGCGCCAGCAGCTACACAACAGACAGGAGGGGAGAGACCCAGTACTTC	CASSYTTDRRGETQYF
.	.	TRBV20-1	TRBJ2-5	TGCAGTGCTAGATGGGCCCATAGGGGAGGCGTAGAGACCCAGTACTTC	CSARWAHRGGVETQYF
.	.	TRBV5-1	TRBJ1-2	TGCGCCAGCAGCTTGGGAGGGATCGACGATGGCTACACCTTC	CASSLGGIDDGYTF
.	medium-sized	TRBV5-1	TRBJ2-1	TGCGCCAGCAGCTACGGGACCGAGCAGTTCTTC	CASSYGTEQFF
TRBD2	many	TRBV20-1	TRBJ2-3	TGCAGTGCTACCTATTTCCAGCGGGAGGTCTGGGCAGATACGCAGTATTTT	CSATYFQREVWADTQYF
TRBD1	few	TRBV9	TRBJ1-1	TGTGCCAGCAGCTCACCGACAGGGGGGATGAACACTGAAGCTTTCTTT	CASSSPTGGMNTEAFF
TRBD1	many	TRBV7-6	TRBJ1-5	TGTGCCAGCAGCTTTAAGGGAGGGACAGGGCCTCTTCAGCCCCAGCATTTT	CASSFKGGTGPLQPQHF
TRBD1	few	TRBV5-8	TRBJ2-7	TGTGCCAGTGCGGTTAGGGGGCTAGCAGCCCACGAGCAGTACTTC	CASAVRGLAAHEQYF
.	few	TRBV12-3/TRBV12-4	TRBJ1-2	TGTGCCAGCAGTATGGACAATGACTTCCCCTATGGCTACACCTTC	CASSMDNDFPYGYTF
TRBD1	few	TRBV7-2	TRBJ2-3	TGTGCCAGCAGCTTAAGGGGGCTATTCACAGATACGCAGTATTTT	CASSLRGLFTDTQYF
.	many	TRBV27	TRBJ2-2	TGTGCCAGCAGTGCAGGGAATAGGATTAAGGCCGGGGAGCTGTTTTTT	CASSAGNRIKAGELFF
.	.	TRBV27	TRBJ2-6	TGTGCCAGCAGTTTTGGGGCCAACGTCCTGACTTTC	CASSFGANVLTF
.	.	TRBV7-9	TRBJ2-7	TGTGCCAGCAGCTTTGGGGAAGGGTCTTACGAGCAGTACTTC	CASSFGEGSYEQYF
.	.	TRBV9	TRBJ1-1	TGTGCCAGCGGGGGGTCCTTGCGAAGGGACACTGAAGCTTTCTTT	CASGGSLRRDTEAFF
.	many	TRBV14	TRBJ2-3	TGTGCCAGCAGCCGACAGACTACCTACACAGATACGCAGTATTTT	CASSRQTTYTDTQYF
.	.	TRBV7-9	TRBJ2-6	TGTGCCAGCAGCCTAGACAACTCTGGGGCCAACGTCCTGACTTTC	CASSLDNSGANVLTF
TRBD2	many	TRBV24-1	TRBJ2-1	TGTGCCACCAGTGACGACTCAGCGGGAATGTTGGATGAGCAGTTCTTC	CATSDDSAGMLDEQFF
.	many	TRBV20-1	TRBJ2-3	TGCAGTGCTACAACGGGGGCGTCGACCCGAGATACGCAGTATTTT	CSATTGASTRDTQYF
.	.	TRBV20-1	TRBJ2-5	TGCAGTGCCGATTCCCTCCATAGTGGCAGGGATGCTACCCAGTACTTC	CSADSLHSGRDATQYF
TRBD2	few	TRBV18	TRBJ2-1	TGTGCCAGCTCACCATTAGGGAGGGCCTTCAATGAGCAGTTCTTC	CASSPLGRAFNEQFF
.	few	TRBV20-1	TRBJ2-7	TGCAGTGCTGGACTCCATCCACCTTTCTACGAGCAGTACTTC	CSAGLHPPFYEQYF
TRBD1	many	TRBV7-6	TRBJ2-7	TGTGCCAGCAGCCGAGACAGGGGTATATCCTACGAGCAGTACTTC	CASSRDRGISYEQYF